These T cell receptor beta chains were read from a single sample in a study of OX40 agonist ivuxolimab in advanced cancers. The method was immunoSEQ multiplex PCR; TCRdb's version includes in-frame clones alone and lacks a portion of them. The data hold 30,000 to 40,000 clones, with around three quarters observed a single time. Here the sequenced sample was CD4+ or CD8+ T cells sorted from blood, taken in a trial of the OX40 agonist ivuxolimab. The receptors shown here come from an adult with an advanced solid tumor such as melanoma, head and neck, liver or kidney cancer. Each CDR3 is given with its conserved first and last residue. The D gene is left open where the match is weak. Only part of the rows carry a size: once, few, many, or a class if the clone is expanded.

len | j_gene | d_gene | abundance | v_gene | CDR3nt | CDR3aa
16 | TRBJ2-3 | TRBD2 | NA | TRBV29-1 | TGCAGCGTTAACCCTACTAGCGGGATGAGGACAGATACGCAGTATTTT | CSVNPTSGMRTDTQYF
14 | TRBJ1-2 | NA | few | TRBV18 | TGTGCCAGCTCACCCCCGGGTCTGCCTCGGGGCTACACCTTC | CASSPPGLPRGYTF
17 | TRBJ2-3 | NA | NA | TRBV1 | TGCACCAGCAGCCAAGATGGGGGGAGAAGAGAGACAGATACGCAGTATTTT | CTSSQDGGRRETDTQYF
18 | TRBJ2-3 | TRBD2 | NA | TRBV11-3 | TGTGCCAGCAGCTCCCCCGGGACTAGCGGGAAGGGTACAGATACGCAGTATTTT | CASSSPGTSGKGTDTQYF
13 | TRBJ1-2 | NA | NA | TRBV7-3 | TGTGCCAGCAGCGCGACCGGGGCCTATGGCTACACCTTC | CASSATGAYGYTF
13 | TRBJ2-3 | TRBD2 | NA | TRBV5-4 | TGTGCCAGCAGACGAGAAGCGGGAGGGGCGCAGTATTTT | CASRREAGGAQYF
12 | TRBJ1-2 | NA | NA | TRBV15 | TGTGCCACCAGCAGAGAAGTCGGGGGCTACACCTTC | CATSREVGGYTF
14 | TRBJ1-1 | TRBD1 | NA | TRBV10-1 | TGCGCCAGCAGTGAGTCGGGACAGGCCACTGAAGCTTTCTTT | CASSESGQATEAFF
15 | TRBJ2-3 | NA | few | TRBV11-2 | TGTGCCAGCAGCTTAGCTCCCATGAGCACAGATACGCAGTATTTT | CASSLAPMSTDTQYF
13 | TRBJ2-5 | TRBD1 | NA | TRBV7-9 | TGTGCCAGCAGCTCGACAGGGGACGGGACCCAGTACTTC | CASSSTGDGTQYF
13 | TRBJ1-1 | TRBD1 | NA | TRBV11-2 | TGTGCCAGCAGCTCAGAAAACAGGGGGAGGGCTTTCTTT | CASSSENRGRAFF
16 | TRBJ2-3 | NA | NA | TRBV10-1 | TGCGCCAGCAGTGAAAACGGGGCAGGGCGCACAGATACGCAGTATTTT | CASSENGAGRTDTQYF
15 | TRBJ2-5 | NA | NA | TRBV9 | TGTGCCAGCAGCGCCTCCGGGACGACCCAAGAGACCCAGTACTTC | CASSASGTTQETQYF
14 | TRBJ1-2 | NA | NA | TRBV6-5 | TGTGCCAGCAGTCCCTCCGGCCGTTTCTATGGCTACACCTTC | CASSPSGRFYGYTF
14 | TRBJ2-7 | TRBD1 | NA | TRBV7-8 | TGTGCCAGCAGCTTAGGGACAGGGACGAGGGAGCAGTACTTC | CASSLGTGTREQYF
14 | TRBJ1-1 | TRBD1 | NA | TRBV7-2 | TGTGCCAGCAGCTTAGAGGGAACAGGGGCTGAAGCTTTCTTT | CASSLEGTGAEAFF
16 | TRBJ2-7 | NA | NA | TRBV19 | TGTGCCAGTAGCCCACAGGGTCGTGCAGAATCCTACGAGCAGTACTTC | CASSPQGRAESYEQYF
15 | TRBJ1-1 | NA | NA | TRBV13 | TGTGCCAGCAGTGTAACGACCGGACATAACACTGAAGCTTTCTTT | CASSVTTGHNTEAFF
14 | TRBJ2-5 | NA | NA | TRBV28 | TGTGCCAGCAGTCCGCTTTCGGAAGGGGAGACCCAGTACTTC | CASSPLSEGETQYF
14 | TRBJ2-4 | NA | NA | TRBV4-1 | TGCGCCAGCAGCCAAGAGGGAGCCAAAAACATTCAGTACTTC | CASSQEGAKNIQYF
16 | TRBJ2-2 | TRBD1 | NA | TRBV28 | TGTGCCAGCAGTTTACCCGGGACAGGTAACACCGGGGAGCTGTTTTTT | CASSLPGTGNTGELFF
13 | TRBJ2-1 | TRBD1 | NA | TRBV30 | TGTGCCTGGAGTGGGGACAGGTACAATGAGCAGTTCTTC | CAWSGDRYNEQFF
17 | TRBJ2-7 | TRBD1 | NA | TRBV27 | TGTGCCAGCAGTTTAAAAGGTTTTGGACAGGGGGCTAACGAGCAGTACTTC | CASSLKGFGQGANEQYF
13 | TRBJ2-5 | NA | NA | TRBV10-2 | TGCGCCAGCAGTGAGAGTTACCAAGAGACCCAGTACTTC | CASSESYQETQYF
16 | TRBJ2-4 | TRBD2 | NA | TRBV10-3 | TGTGCCATCAGCTCCAGCGGGATGTTCATCGGGAACATTCAGTACTTC | CAISSSGMFIGNIQYF
14 | TRBJ2-1 | NA | NA | TRBV4-3 | TGCGCCAGCAGCCGCGCAGGTTCCTACAATGAGCAGTTCTTC | CASSRAGSYNEQFF
16 | TRBJ2-7 | TRBD2 | NA | TRBV18 | TGTGCCAGCTCACCCGGGCTAGCGGGAGGAGGTAACGAGCAGTACTTC | CASSPGLAGGGNEQYF
15 | TRBJ1-5 | NA | NA | TRBV5-1 | TGCGCCAGCAGCCCGGACGAAGGAAGCAATCAGCCCCAGCATTTT | CASSPDEGSNQPQHF
14 | TRBJ2-5 | NA | NA | TRBV5-6 | TGTGCCAGCAGCTTGTTGCAGGGAGGAGAGACCCAGTACTTC | CASSLLQGGETQYF
14 | TRBJ1-4 | NA | few | TRBV9 | TGTGCCAGCAGCCCCCATTCAACTAATGAAAAACTGTTTTTT | CASSPHSTNEKLFF
15 | TRBJ2-3 | NA | NA | TRBV2 | TGTGCCAGCAGTTCCCAACGGGCTTCCACAGATACGCAGTATTTT | CASSSQRASTDTQYF
16 | TRBJ2-1 | TRBD1 | NA | TRBV18 | TGTGCCAGCTCGATGGACAGGGACTCCTCCTACAATGAGCAGTTCTTC | CASSMDRDSSYNEQFF
16 | TRBJ2-2 | TRBD1 | NA | TRBV5-5 | TGTGCCAGCAGCCCACCGGGACAGGTGGACACCGGGGAGCTGTTTTTT | CASSPPGQVDTGELFF
17 | TRBJ1-5 | TRBD1 | NA | TRBV2 | TGTGCCAGCACTGGGACAGGGTGGAGGGGGGGCAATCAGCCCCAGCATTTT | CASTGTGWRGGNQPQHF
15 | TRBJ2-3 | TRBD1 | few | TRBV9 | TGTGCCAGCAGCGTGGGGACAGTCCCCACAGATACGCAGTATTTT | CASSVGTVPTDTQYF
14 | TRBJ1-1 | TRBD1 | NA | TRBV25-1 | TGTGCCAGCAGTGCTGGACAGGTGAACACTGAAGCTTTCTTT | CASSAGQVNTEAFF
10 | TRBJ2-5 | NA | NA | TRBV29-1 | TGCGGTTTGTACCAAGAGACCCAGTACTTC | CGLYQETQYF
17 | TRBJ2-1 | TRBD2 | NA | TRBV4-3 | TGCGCCAGCAGCCAAGATCGGAATAGCGGGAGAAGGGGTGAGCAGTTCTTC | CASSQDRNSGRRGEQFF
13 | TRBJ2-7 | NA | NA | TRBV5-1 | TGCGCCAGCAGTGTAGACGGATACTACGAGCAGTACTTC | CASSVDGYYEQYF
15 | TRBJ2-1 | NA | NA | TRBV6-5 | TGTGCCAGCAGTTCCCCTGGGAGCTCCTACAATGAGCAGTTCTTC | CASSSPGSSYNEQFF
14 | TRBJ1-3 | NA | NA | TRBV7-2 | TGTGCCAGCAGCTCGCAGAGCTCTGGAAACACCATATATTTT | CASSSQSSGNTIYF
14 | TRBJ2-1 | NA | NA | TRBV10-3 | TGTGCCACTTCAGGGGGGGCGGGCTACAATGAGCAGTTCTTC | CATSGGAGYNEQFF
13 | TRBJ2-3 | NA | NA | TRBV27 | TGTGCCAGCAGTTTAAGAGGCACAGATACGCAGTATTTT | CASSLRGTDTQYF
15 | TRBJ2-3 | NA | NA | TRBV11-2 | TGTGCCAGCAGCTTAGATCAGGGCCACACAGATACGCAGTATTTT | CASSLDQGHTDTQYF
12 | TRBJ1-2 | NA | NA | TRBV30 | TGTGCCTGGCGCAGTGTGACCGCGGGCTACACCTTC | CAWRSVTAGYTF
13 | TRBJ1-2 | NA | NA | TRBV28 | TGTGCCAGCCACCTGAAGGGGAGCAGGGGCTACACCTTC | CASHLKGSRGYTF
15 | TRBJ2-5 | NA | NA | TRBV5-1 | TGCGCCAGCAGCTTGCGGCTAAGATCCCAAGAGACCCAGTACTTC | CASSLRLRSQETQYF
14 | TRBJ2-3 | NA | NA | TRBV19 | TGTGCCAGTAGTATTCAGGCGGGCACAGATACGCAGTATTTT | CASSIQAGTDTQYF
14 | TRBJ1-1 | NA | NA | TRBV19 | TGTGCCAGTAGTTTTCTCTCCGGGGGCACTGAAGCTTTCTTT | CASSFLSGGTEAFF
14 | TRBJ2-3 | TRBD1 | NA | TRBV9 | TGTGCCAGCAGCGTAGACGGACAGGGGGATACGCAGTATTTT | CASSVDGQGDTQYF
13 | TRBJ2-5 | NA | NA | TRBV27 | TGTGCCAGCAGTTTAAGGGGGCAAGAGACCCAGTACTTC | CASSLRGQETQYF
16 | TRBJ2-3 | TRBD2 | NA | TRBV11-3 | TGTGCCAGCAGCCCCAGCGGGACTAGCAGCACAGATACGCAGTATTTT | CASSPSGTSSTDTQYF
15 | TRBJ2-3 | NA | NA | TRBV19 | TGTGCCAGTAGTCCCGGATTTACGGGCACAGATACGCAGTATTTT | CASSPGFTGTDTQYF
14 | TRBJ2-5 | NA | NA | TRBV28 | TGTGCCAGCAGCTTACAGCCGGTCCAAGAGACCCAGTACTTC | CASSLQPVQETQYF